These T cell receptor beta chains were read from a single sample in a study of T cell repertoires in cytomegalovirus infection. TCRdb re-called the reads through MiXCR, storing one row per CDR3 protein. This table has about 600,000 distinct CDR3 sequences, less than 25% appearing once. The sample comprised CD8+ T cells from PBMCs. The receptors were sampled from a human donor in good health (CMV status not recorded). Some clones in this sample may be carry-over from other donors' samples. CDR3s include the opening cysteine and the closing phenylalanine or tryptophan.

>TRBJ2-7|TRBV7-6
CASSPDSEGGLQSYEQYF
>TRBJ2-1|TRBV20-1
CSASPGFSPPSIHNEQFF
>TRBJ2-1|TRBV9
CASSMGPEHPPYNEQFF
>TRBJ1-2|TRBV28
CASSSRWQGNYGYTF
>TRBJ1-1|TRBV6-1
CASATGQGMDIEAFF
>TRBJ2-1|TRBV7-4
CASGSVAGDNEQFF
>TRBJ2-1|TRBV20-1
CSALSRQGTDANEQFF
>TRBJ2-5|TRBV7-9
CASSHQVEGETQYF
>TRBJ2-1|TRBV7-6
CASSQGKYNEQFF
>TRBJ2-5|TRBV6-2/TRBV6-3
CASSLPTGTHLETQYF
>TRBJ2-2|TRBV7-8
CASTLGWGGHTGELFF
>TRBJ2-7|TRBV6-2/TRBV6-3
CASSYFRQGREQYF
>TRBJ1-6|TRBV5-6
CASSFRDSSYNSPLHF
>TRBJ2-1|TRBV5-6
CASSFFVYGTSGDNEQFF
>TRBJ1-1|TRBV7-2
CASSLGSIEAFF